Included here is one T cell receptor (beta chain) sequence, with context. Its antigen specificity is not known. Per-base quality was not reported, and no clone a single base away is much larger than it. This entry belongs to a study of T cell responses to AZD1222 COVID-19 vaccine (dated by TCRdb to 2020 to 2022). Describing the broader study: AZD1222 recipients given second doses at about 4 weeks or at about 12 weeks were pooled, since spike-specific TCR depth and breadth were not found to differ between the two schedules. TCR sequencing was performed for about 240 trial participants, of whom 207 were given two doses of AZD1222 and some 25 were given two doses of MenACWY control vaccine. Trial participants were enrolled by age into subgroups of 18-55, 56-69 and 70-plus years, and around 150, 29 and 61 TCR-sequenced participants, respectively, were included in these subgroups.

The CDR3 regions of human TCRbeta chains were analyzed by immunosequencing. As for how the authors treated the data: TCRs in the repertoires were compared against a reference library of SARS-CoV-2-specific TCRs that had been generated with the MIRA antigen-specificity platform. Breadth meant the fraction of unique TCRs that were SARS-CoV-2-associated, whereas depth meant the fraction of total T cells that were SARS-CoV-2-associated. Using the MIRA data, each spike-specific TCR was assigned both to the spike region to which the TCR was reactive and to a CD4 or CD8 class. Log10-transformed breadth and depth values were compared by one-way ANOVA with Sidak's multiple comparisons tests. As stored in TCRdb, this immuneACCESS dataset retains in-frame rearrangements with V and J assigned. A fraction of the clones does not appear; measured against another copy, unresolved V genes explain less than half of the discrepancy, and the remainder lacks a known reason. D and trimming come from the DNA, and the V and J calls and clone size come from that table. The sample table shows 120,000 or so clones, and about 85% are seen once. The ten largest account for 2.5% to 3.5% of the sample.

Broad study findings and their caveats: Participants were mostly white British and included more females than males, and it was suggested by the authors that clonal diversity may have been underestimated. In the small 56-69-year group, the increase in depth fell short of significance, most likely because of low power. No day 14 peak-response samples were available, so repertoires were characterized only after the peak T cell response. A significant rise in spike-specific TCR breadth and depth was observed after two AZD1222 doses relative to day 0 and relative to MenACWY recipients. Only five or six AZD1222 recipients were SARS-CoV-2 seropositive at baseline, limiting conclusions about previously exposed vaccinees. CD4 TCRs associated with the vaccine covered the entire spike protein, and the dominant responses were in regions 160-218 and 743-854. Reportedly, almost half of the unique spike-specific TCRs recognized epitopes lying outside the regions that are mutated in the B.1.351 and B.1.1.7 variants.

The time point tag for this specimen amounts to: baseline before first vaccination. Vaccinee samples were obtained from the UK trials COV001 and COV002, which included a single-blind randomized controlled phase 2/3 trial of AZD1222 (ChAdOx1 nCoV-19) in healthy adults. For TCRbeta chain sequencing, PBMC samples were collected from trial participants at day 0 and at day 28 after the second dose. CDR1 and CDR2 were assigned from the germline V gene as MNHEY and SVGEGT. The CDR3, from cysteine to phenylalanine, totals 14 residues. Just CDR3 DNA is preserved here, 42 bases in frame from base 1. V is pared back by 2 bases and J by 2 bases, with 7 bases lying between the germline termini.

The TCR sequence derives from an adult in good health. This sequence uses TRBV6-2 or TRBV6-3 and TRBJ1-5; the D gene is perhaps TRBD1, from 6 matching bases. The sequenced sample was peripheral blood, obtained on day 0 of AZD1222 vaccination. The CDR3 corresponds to CASSYAGGNQPQHF. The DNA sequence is TGTGCCAGCAGTTACGCAGGGGGCAATCAGCCCCAGCATTTT.